This TCR beta chain was captured in a study of vaccination and CD4 T cells after COVID-19. CDR1 is LNHNV and CDR2 is YYDKDF in the germline V gene (reference sequence). The CDR3 runs to 13 residues. Trimming cost V 0 bases and J 11 bases, with 13 bases left between them. Cultured CD4+ T cell DNA was sequenced using the Oncomine TCR Beta short-read assay. MiXCR, applied by TCRdb to the PCR reads, yields one record per CDR3 protein. The table lists some 20,000 distinct CDR3 sequences, approximately 48% of them singletons. Stated treatment: approximately 9-day PBMC culture with coronavirus spike peptide pools or control peptides (ViraFEST assay). This clonotype came up once. Its antigen is not known.

The receptor's source is a human donor who had recovered from COVID-19. The specimen comprised CD4+ T cells from blood, cultured in vitro, sampled after SARS-CoV-2 vaccination. This chain links TRBV15 with TRBJ1-1, with D perhaps matching TRBD1 (5 bases). CDR3 nucleotide sequence: TGTGCCACCAGCAGAGACAGGGCGGGCGGTGCTTTCTTT. This translates into CATSRDRAGGAFF.